This T cell receptor beta chain was obtained from a study of blood T cell repertoires in COVID-19 (dated by TCRdb to 2018 to 2021). With respect to the entire study: The collaborator samples originated in the United States, Italy and Spain and spanned the acute and convalescent phases of COVID-19. The material from the prospective study consisted of cDNA or gDNA derived from T cells, B-cell-depleted T cells, or PBMCs. The dataset comprised deeply sampled blood TCRbeta repertoires from subjects exposed to, actively infected with, or recovered from COVID-19. The repertoires were released in a freely available public database meant as a resource for research on the immune response to SARS-CoV-2. The samples were drawn from the first 160 participants of the ongoing ImmuneRACE study and from 950 to 1,500 subjects provided by 6 global collaborators. A de-identified subject ID, COVID-19 status, age in years and sex were almost always included in the sample metadata. HLA class I and class II types, where available, came from metadata supplied by the sample provider rather than from assay-based typing.

Enrolling through a virtual design, the prospective study's participants ranged in age from roughly 18 to 100 years and lived across 20 to 30 United States geographic areas. Cohort assignment in the prospective study relied on participant-reported clinical history from a screening survey and a study questionnaire. In the prospective study, mobile phlebotomists collected whole blood, serum and a nasopharyngeal or oropharyngeal swab from each participant. Additional blood draws and questionnaires over an approximately two-month period could optionally be provided by prospective study participants. Blood samples from the prospective study were shipped frozen or at room temperature prior to DNA extraction. In the case of this clone: Its antigen remains unidentified. No base quality information exists; no much larger clone differs at one position.

Study-level results and caveats: How much clinical and demographic metadata was included differed by source and by participant, and the metadata was provided uncurated.

TCRbeta CDR3 regions were amplified from genomic DNA by means of the immunoSEQ Assay, a bias-controlled multiplex PCR. The source study handled its data this way. Within the assay, amplification of reference gene primers was used to estimate how many nucleated cells each sample contained. To quantify the absolute abundance of each unique TCRbeta CDR3 rearrangement, sequence reads were collapsed and filtered. For each sample, productive Simpson clonality was calculated by taking the square root of Simpson's diversity index across productive rearrangements. TCRdb retrieved this table from immuneACCESS and kept in-frame rearrangements only. Not all clones are present; in checked studies, unresolved V genes account for under half, and no reason is known for the remainder. That table is the source of V, J and clone size, and D and trimming were worked out from the DNA. For this sample the table gives roughly 430,000 clones, of which over 75% were detected only once. Together, the top ten hold over 2% of the sample.

Germline trimming amounts to 4 bases on V and 11 bases on J, with 11 as the count of junction bases outside the gene matches. The CDR3 has 13 amino acids, counting the end cysteine and phenylalanine. Only the CDR3 DNA stays, 39 bases, in frame from base 1. The CDR1 and CDR2 encoded by the germline V gene are SNHLY and FYNNEI. The chain links TRBV2 with TRBJ2-7, with 7 bases aligning to TRBD1. The clonotype originates from a woman in her 40s with acute COVID-19. Sequences were obtained from PBMCs or T cells enriched from blood (not recorded which). The CDR3 corresponds to CASSVSQSGQKYF. Here is the DNA: TGTGCCAGCAGTGTTAGCCAGTCGGGACAGAAGTACTTC.